These 18 T cell receptor beta chains came from one sample sequenced in a study of blood T cell repertoires in COVID-19. TCRdb's copy holds only in-frame clones and misses some; the assay was immunoSEQ multiplex PCR. The data hold 200,000 to 250,000 clones, with around 80% observed a single time. The material sequenced was peripheral blood. The receptors shown here come from a human donor in a cohort sampled during active COVID-19.

For the CDR3, the DNA is TGTGCCAGTAGAGGGGTACCGACAGGGCTCAATCAGCCCCAGCATTTT. Translation gives CASRGVPTGLNQPQHF. This sequence joins TRBV19 and TRBJ1-5; 7 bases fit TRBD1. V shed 6 bases and J 3 bases; nucleotides not matched to a gene: 11. CDR1 and CDR2 (germline): LNHDA, SQIVND (reference sequence). This CDR3 has 16 residues.

The J gene is TRBJ1-5, the V gene TRBV15; D is possibly TRBD1 (6 bases). Germline CDR1 is LNHNV and CDR2 is YYDKDF (reference sequence). V gave up 5 bases and J gave up 6 bases, with 17 bases separating them. The CDR3 is 15 residues long. CDR3 sequence: CATSGRGGAGQPQHF. In DNA form, the CDR3 reads TGTGCCACCAGCGGCCGAGGGGGAGCAGGTCAGCCCCAGCATTTT.

The chain couples TRBV6-5 to TRBJ1-5; TRBD1 aligns across 7 bases. The trim removed 5 bases at V and 0 bases at J, leaving 4 bases unmatched. CDR1 is MNHEY and CDR2 is SVGAGI in the germline V gene. This CDR3 comprises 15 residues. Here the CDR3 DNA reads TGTGCCAGCAGTAACGGGGACAGTAGCAATCAGCCCCAGCATTTT. Encoded protein: CASSNGDSSNQPQHF.

This chain links TRBV9 with TRBJ2-1; 7 bases agree with TRBD2. V lost 0 bases and J lost 0; bases outside the gene matches: 3. The CDR3 has 16 amino acids. Germline lookup yields CDR1 SGDLS and CDR2 YYNGEE. For the CDR3, the DNA is TGTGCCAGCAGCGTAGGAGGCGGGAGCTCCTACAATGAGCAGTTCTTC. Encoded protein: CASSVGGGSSYNEQFF.

The chain has TRBV5-6 and TRBJ2-5; D not certain. There are 14 residues in the CDR3. Germline V gene sequence: CDR1 SGHDT, CDR2 YYEEEE. The V end was cut by 2 bases, the J end by 0 bases, with 8 bases between. CDR3 nucleotide sequence: TGTGCCAGCAGCTTAACATCCTACCAAGAGACCCAGTACTTC. Amino acids: CASSLTSYQETQYF.

V is TRBV5-1 and J is TRBJ2-1, with 7 bases lining up with TRBD1. The CDR3 is made up of 12 amino acids. Trimming at V came to 6 bases and at J to 14 bases, leaving 11 bases not matched to a gene. CDR1 is SGHRS, CDR2 YFSETQ, per germline. This CDR3 is CASTGTTGAKFF. Here the CDR3 DNA reads TGCGCCAGCACCGGAACAACAGGGGCTAAGTTCTTC.

For this clone: The junction does not match germline at one end; this may be a read error. The chain employs TRBV28 and TRBJ1-2, with a possible D match to TRBD1 (6 bases). Germline-derived CDR1 and CDR2 are MDHEN and SYDVKM. The CDR3 extends over 15 amino acids. This CDR3 reads CASTTYGGAKRLTVF. The CDR3 nucleotides read TGTGCCAGCACTACTTACGGGGGGGCAAAACGGCTAACAGTGTTC.

A remark on this clone: The same CDR3 is also encoded by other DNA sequences in this sample. The V and J genes are TRBV29-1 and TRBJ2-7; 10 bases fit TRBD1. Germline-derived CDR1 and CDR2 are SQVTM and ANQGSEA. The CDR3 is 13 residues long. The V gene end was trimmed by 5 bases and the J gene end by 3 bases; junction bases not matched to a gene: 4. The CDR3 DNA follows: TGCAGCGTTTCTAGGACAGGGGGCTACGAGCAGTACTTC. It translates to CSVSRTGGYEQYF.

This chain uses TRBV30 with TRBJ1-1, with D maybe TRBD1 (6 bases). Germline V gene data show CDR1 as GTSNPN and CDR2 as SVGIG (reference sequence). V was clipped by 1 base and J by 3 bases, with 6 bases between them. The CDR3 totals 12 residues. CDR3 region: CAWSDRDTEAFF. CDR3 nucleotides: TGTGCCTGGAGTGACAGGGACACTGAAGCTTTCTTT.

This clone was observed a single time. The J gene is TRBJ1-4, the V gene TRBV18; the D gene is possibly TRBD1 (5 bases). The germline CDR1 and CDR2 sequences are KGHSH and LQKENI. The CDR3 length is 14 residues. V was shortened by 1 base and J by 8 bases, with 11 bases between the two germline ends. The CDR3 spells CASSPRRGQEKLFF. CDR3 nucleotide sequence: TGTGCCAGCTCACCACGAAGGGGTCAGGAAAAACTGTTTTTT.

The chain has TRBV3-1 (or the pseudogene TRBV3-2) and TRBJ1-2, with D perhaps matching TRBD1 (5 bases). The V gene's germline CDR1 is LGHDT and CDR2 YNNKEL (reference sequence). The CDR3 consists of 14 residues. V was shortened by 2 bases and J by 5 bases, with 12 bases between the two germline ends. This CDR3 is CASSQRRTMYGYTF. The CDR3 bases are TGTGCCAGCAGCCAACGACGGACAATGTATGGCTACACCTTC.

The rearrangement links TRBV7-2 to TRBJ2-7; D not certain. Germline CDR1 and CDR2: SGHTA and FQGNSA. The CDR3 extends over 14 amino acids. Trimming took 1 base from V and 0 from J, leaving 7 bases between them. CDR3 sequence: CASSLGYSSYEQYF. CDR3 bases: TGTGCCAGCAGCTTAGGGTACAGCTCCTACGAGCAGTACTTC.

The rearrangement links TRBV5-1 to TRBJ1-5; the match to TRBD1 covers 8 bases. In germline, CDR1 is SGHRS, CDR2 YFSETQ. CDR3 length equals 15 residues. V shed 0 bases and J 7 bases; nucleotides not matched to a gene: 6. This CDR3 reads CASSLGSGGGQPQHF. CDR3 DNA: TGCGCCAGCAGCTTGGGGTCAGGGGGCGGGCAGCCCCAGCATTTT.

The rearrangement uses TRBV30 and TRBJ1-2, with TRBD1 as a possible D gene (5 bases). Germline assignment: CDR1 GTSNPN and CDR2 SVGIG (reference sequence). The CDR3 spans 13 residues. V was clipped by 0 bases and J by 8 bases, with 13 bases between them. The CDR3 DNA sequence: TGTGCCTGGAGTGTTTCAGGGAATCGGGGCTACACCTTC. Protein: CAWSVSGNRGYTF.

The rearrangement links TRBV5-5 to TRBJ2-2; D may be TRBD2 (6 bases). The V end lost 2 bases, the J end lost 6 bases, and 20 bases lay between the germline ends. CDR3 size: 17 residues. CDR1 and CDR2 from the germline V gene are SGHKS and YYEKEE (reference sequence). CDR3 protein: CASSLTDIRGTAGELFF. As DNA, the CDR3 is TGTGCCAGCAGCTTAACCGACATACGGGGGACGGCCGGGGAGCTGTTTTTT.

This clone has just one count. V is TRBV7-9 and J is TRBJ2-5; TRBD2 agrees at 7 bases. V was clipped by 6 bases and J by 2 bases; unmatched bases: 12. This CDR3 spans 16 amino acids. From germline, CDR1 is SEHNR and CDR2 FQNEAQ (reference sequence). This CDR3 is CASSPWGGEGQETQYF. Written as DNA, the CDR3 is TGTGCCAGCAGTCCCTGGGGAGGGGAAGGTCAAGAGACCCAGTACTTC.

V gene TRBV25-1 combines with J gene TRBJ1-4; D perhaps matches TRBD1 (5 bases). In germline, CDR1 is MGHDK, CDR2 SYGVNS. CDR3 length equals 16 residues. V gave up 2 bases and J gave up 7 bases, with 17 bases separating them. CDR3 nucleotide sequence: TGTGCCAGCAGTGAAGGAGGGTTCGGGGGAGGTGAAAAACTGTTTTTT. It specifies CASSEGGFGGGEKLFF.

This chain joins TRBV7-2 and TRBJ2-1, with D possibly TRBD2 on 6 matching bases. V gave up 3 bases and J gave up 4 bases, with 10 bases separating them. Germline CDR1 is SGHTA and CDR2 is FQGNSA. The CDR3 length is 14 residues. CDR3: CASSLSGGYNEQFF. In DNA form, the CDR3 reads TGTGCCAGCAGCTTGAGTGGGGGGTACAATGAGCAGTTCTTC.